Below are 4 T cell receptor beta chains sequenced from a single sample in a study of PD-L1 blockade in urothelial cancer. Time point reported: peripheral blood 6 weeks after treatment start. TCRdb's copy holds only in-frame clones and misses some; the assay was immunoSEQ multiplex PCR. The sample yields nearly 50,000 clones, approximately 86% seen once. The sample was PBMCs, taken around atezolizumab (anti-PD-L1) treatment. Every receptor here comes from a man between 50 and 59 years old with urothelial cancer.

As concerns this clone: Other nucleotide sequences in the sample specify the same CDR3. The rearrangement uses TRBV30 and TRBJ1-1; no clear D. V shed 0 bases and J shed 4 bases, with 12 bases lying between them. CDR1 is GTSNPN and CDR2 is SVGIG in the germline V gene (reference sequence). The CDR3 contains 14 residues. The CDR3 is CAWSVGGTGTEAFF. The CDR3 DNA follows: TGTGCCTGGAGTGTAGGTGGTACGGGCACTGAAGCTTTCTTT.

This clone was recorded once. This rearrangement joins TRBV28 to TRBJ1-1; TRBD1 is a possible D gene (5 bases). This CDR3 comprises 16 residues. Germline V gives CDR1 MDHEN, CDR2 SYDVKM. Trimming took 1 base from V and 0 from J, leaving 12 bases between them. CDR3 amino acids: CASSLYQGGLNTEAFF. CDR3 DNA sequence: TGTGCCAGCAGTTTATATCAGGGAGGATTGAACACTGAAGCTTTCTTT.

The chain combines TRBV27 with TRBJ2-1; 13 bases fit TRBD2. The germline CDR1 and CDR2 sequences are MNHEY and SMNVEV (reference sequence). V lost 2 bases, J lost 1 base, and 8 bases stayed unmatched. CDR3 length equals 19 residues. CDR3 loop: CASSLRKLAGGESYNEQFF. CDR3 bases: TGTGCCAGCAGTTTAAGGAAACTAGCGGGGGGGGAATCCTACAATGAGCAGTTCTTC.

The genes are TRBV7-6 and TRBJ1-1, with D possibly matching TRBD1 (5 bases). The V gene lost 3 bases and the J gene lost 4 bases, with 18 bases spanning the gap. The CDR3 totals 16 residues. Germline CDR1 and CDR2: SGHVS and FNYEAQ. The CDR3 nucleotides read TGTGCCAGCAGCTTGACCGCAGGGCTGGCGAGCACTGAAGCTTTCTTT. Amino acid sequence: CASSLTAGLASTEAFF.